The 8 T cell receptor beta chains reported below all come from one sample, sequenced in a study of beta chain features in type 1 diabetes. Study-wide results and caveats: All four CD4+ subsets of Type 1 diabetes patients contained TCRB CDR3s that were moderately but significantly shorter.

The entirety of the isolated RNA underwent reverse transcription, so expressed TCRB transcripts were sequenced. Profiled with immunoSEQ multiplex PCR; TCRdb holds only in-frame clones, not every one. The table has about 740,000 clones, over 10% seen once. No antigens are known for them. Input material: naive CD4+ T cells from blood. Source of these receptors: a man between 18 and 35 years old with type 1 diabetes.

The chain couples TRBV6-5 to TRBJ2-2; D possibly uses TRBD1 or TRBD2 (5 bases each). V dropped 6 bases and J dropped 7 bases, with 12 bases sitting between them. CDR1 and CDR2 (germline): MNHEY, SVGAGI. The CDR3 covers 13 residues. Here the CDR3 DNA reads TGTGCCAGCAGAACGGGGCGTTTCGGGGAGCTGTTTTTT. Protein sequence: CASRTGRFGELFF.

The chain combines TRBV5-1 with TRBJ2-7; TRBD1 might be the D (6 bases). The ends were cut back, 0 bases at V and 2 bases at J, with 9 bases in the middle. The CDR3 loop spans 14 amino acids. Germline V gene sequence: CDR1 SGHRS, CDR2 YFSETQ. CDR3 in DNA: TGCGCCAGCAGCTTGGAGGGGGAACCCTACGAGCAGTACTTC. It is translated as CASSLEGEPYEQYF.

This clone was counted between two and nine times. The chain joins TRBV10-3 to TRBJ2-1; D remains ambiguous. This CDR3 region has 15 residues. Trimming shortened V by 7 bases and J by 4 bases, and 17 bases separated the two germline ends. CDR1 and CDR2 (germline): ENHRY, SYGVKD. DNA for the CDR3: TGTGCCATCATGCCCAGGCTGGCCAGTTACAATGAGCAGTTCTTC. Amino acid sequence: CAIMPRLASYNEQFF.

This clone turned up a few times. J is TRBJ2-1 and V is TRBV5-6; 7 bases map to TRBD1. The germline V gene has CDR1 SGHDT and CDR2 YYEEEE. V gave up 4 bases and J gave up 0 bases; unmatched junction bases: 4. This CDR3 is built from 15 residues. DNA for the CDR3: TGTGCCAGCAGCGGGACAGTTAGCTCCTACAATGAGCAGTTCTTC. Amino acid sequence: CASSGTVSSYNEQFF.

This clone was detected only a few times. The V and J genes are TRBV5-1 and TRBJ1-2; D not certain. The CDR3 is 14 residues long. Trimming stripped 0 bases from V and 2 bases from J, with 8 bases between. Germline V gives CDR1 SGHRS, CDR2 YFSETQ. CDR3 DNA: TGCGCCAGCAGCTTGGGGGCAGAAAACTATGGCTACACCTTC. Translating it yields CASSLGAENYGYTF.

This clone was found a few times. V gene TRBV6-6 combines with J gene TRBJ1-1, with D possibly matching TRBD1 (5 bases). V was cut by 4 bases and J by 1 base, with 13 bases left in between. The CDR3 loop spans 15 amino acids. CDR1 MNHNY and CDR2 SVGAGI come from the germline V gene (reference sequence). The CDR3 DNA sequence: TGTGCCAGCAGTTGGACGGGGGACGCGAACACTGAAGCTTTCTTT. Translation gives CASSWTGDANTEAFF.

The chain is built from TRBV18 and TRBJ2-5; possibly TRBD1 for D (6 bases). V was cut by 4 bases and J by 0 bases, with 9 bases left in between. In germline, CDR1 is KGHSH, CDR2 LQKENI. The CDR3 extends over 14 amino acids. Here the CDR3 reads CASSRDTDQETQYF. The CDR3 DNA reads as TGTGCCAGCTCACGGGACACTGACCAAGAGACCCAGTACTTC.

There are a few counts of this clone. Here the CDR3 DNA reads TGTGCCAGCAGGGGACTAGCGAATGAGCAGTTCTTC. This encodes CASRGLANEQFF. The rearrangement joins TRBV6-1 to TRBJ2-1; 10 bases line up with TRBD2. The germline gives CDR1 MNHNS, CDR2 SASEGT. V trimming: 6 bases; J trimming: 7 bases; junction bases outside the gene matches: 0. The CDR3 runs 12 residues.